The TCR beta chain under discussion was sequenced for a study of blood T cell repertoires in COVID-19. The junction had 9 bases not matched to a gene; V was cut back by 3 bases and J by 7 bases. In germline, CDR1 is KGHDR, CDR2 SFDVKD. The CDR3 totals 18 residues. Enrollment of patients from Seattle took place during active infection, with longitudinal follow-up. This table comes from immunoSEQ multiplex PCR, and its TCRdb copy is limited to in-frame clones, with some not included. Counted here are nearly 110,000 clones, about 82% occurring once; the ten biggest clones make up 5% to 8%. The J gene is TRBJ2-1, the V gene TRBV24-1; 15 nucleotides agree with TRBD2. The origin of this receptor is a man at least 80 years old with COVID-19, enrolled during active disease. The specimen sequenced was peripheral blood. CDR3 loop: CATSDVRTSGRARNEQFF. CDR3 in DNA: TGTGCCACCAGTGATGTAAGGACTAGCGGGAGGGCAAGAAATGAGCAGTTCTTC.